This note documents a single T cell receptor (beta chain) sequence. MiXCR, run by TCRdb on the 5' RACE reads, gives a single entry per CDR3 protein. The profile covers around 530,000 distinct CDR3 sequences, with roughly 21% appearing a single time and around 7.7% taken by the ten largest. The source of the sample is a study of T-cell memory formation after mild COVID-19. The V gene end was trimmed by 1 base and the J gene end by 4 bases; junction bases not matched to a gene: 17. The CDR3 runs 19 residues. Germline V gene data show CDR1 as SGHVS and CDR2 as FNYEAQ. The sequenced material came from PBMCs or a T cell subset sorted from them (not recorded which). This rearrangement joins TRBV7-6 to TRBJ2-3, with 7 bases lining up with TRBD2. This TCR was recovered from an adult woman who had mild COVID-19 (a few samples of this study predate the infection). Cell type and time point are not known. DNA for the CDR3: TGTGCCAGCAGCTTAGTAGGACTCAGCGGGGCTCGGGGTTCAGATACGCAGTATTTT. This encodes CASSLVGLSGARGSDTQYF.